This T cell receptor (beta chain) was obtained from a study of T cell responses to AZD1222 COVID-19 vaccine. Findings and caveats of the study: The breadth and depth of Spike-specific TCRs increased once two AZD1222 doses had been given. Close to half of all spike-specific TCRs reportedly target regions of the variants that are unmutated. Baseline serology detected seropositivity in only six AZD1222 recipients. The peak T cell response came first, and repertoires were sampled only after it.

As to this clone: Antigen: not known.

The germline V and J ends were trimmed by 1 base and 3 bases, with 9 bases remaining between them. The CDR3 covers 14 residues. Per the germline V gene, CDR1 is SGHDN and CDR2 is FVKESK. Data came from immunoSEQ multiplex PCR; TCRdb stores just in-frame clones and leaves some out. The table lists around 150,000 clones, 92% of them singletons. This receptor was obtained from an adult in good health. The material sequenced was peripheral blood, taken on day 0 of MenACWY control vaccination. The V gene is TRBV14, the J gene TRBJ2-5, with unresolved D. The CDR3 DNA reads TGTGCCAGCAGCCAAGTACGAGACAAAGAGACCCAGTACTTC. Amino acids: CASSQVRDKETQYF.